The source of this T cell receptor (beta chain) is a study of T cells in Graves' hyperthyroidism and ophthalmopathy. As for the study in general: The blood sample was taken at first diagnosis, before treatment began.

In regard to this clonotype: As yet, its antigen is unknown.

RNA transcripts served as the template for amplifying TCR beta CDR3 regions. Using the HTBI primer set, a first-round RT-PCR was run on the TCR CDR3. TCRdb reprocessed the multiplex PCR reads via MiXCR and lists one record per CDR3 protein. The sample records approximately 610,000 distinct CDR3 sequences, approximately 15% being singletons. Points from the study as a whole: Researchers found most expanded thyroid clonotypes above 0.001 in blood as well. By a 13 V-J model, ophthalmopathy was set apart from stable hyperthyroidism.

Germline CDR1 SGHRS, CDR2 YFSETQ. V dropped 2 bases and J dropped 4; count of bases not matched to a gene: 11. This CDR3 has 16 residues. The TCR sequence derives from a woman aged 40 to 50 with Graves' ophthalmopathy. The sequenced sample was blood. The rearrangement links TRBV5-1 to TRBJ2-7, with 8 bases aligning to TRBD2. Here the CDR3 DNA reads TGCGCCAGCAGCTTCGGACTAGCCCCCTACATATACGAGCAGTACTTC. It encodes CASSFGLAPYIYEQYF.